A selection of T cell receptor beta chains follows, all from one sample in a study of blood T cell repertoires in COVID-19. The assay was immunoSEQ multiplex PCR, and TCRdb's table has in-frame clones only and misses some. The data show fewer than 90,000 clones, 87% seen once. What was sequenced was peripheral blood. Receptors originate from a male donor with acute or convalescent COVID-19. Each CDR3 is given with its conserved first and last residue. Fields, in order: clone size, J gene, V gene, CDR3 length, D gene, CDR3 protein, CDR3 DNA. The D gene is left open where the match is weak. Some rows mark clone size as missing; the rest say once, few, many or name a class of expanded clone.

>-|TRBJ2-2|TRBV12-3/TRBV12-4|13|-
CASSLRGTGELFF
TGTGCCAGCAGTTTAAGGGGAACCGGGGAGCTGTTTTTT
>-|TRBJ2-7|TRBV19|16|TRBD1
CASSGGQGVEPYEQYF
TGTGCCAGTAGTGGAGGACAGGGTGTAGAACCGTACGAGCAGTACTTC
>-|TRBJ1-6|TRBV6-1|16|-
CASSVEGMTRNSPLHF
TGTGCCAGCAGTGTGGAGGGGATGACTCGCAATTCACCCCTCCACTTT
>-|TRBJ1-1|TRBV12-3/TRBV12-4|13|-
CASTTHGQPEAFF
TGTGCCAGCACCACCCATGGACAGCCTGAAGCTTTCTTT
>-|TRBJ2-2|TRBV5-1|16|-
CASGRGQGRDTGELFF
TGCGCCAGCGGTCGTGGTCAGGGGCGCGACACCGGGGAGCTGTTTTTT
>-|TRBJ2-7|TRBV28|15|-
CASSIGSLVHYEQYF
TGTGCCAGCAGTATAGGGAGTCTGGTACACTACGAGCAGTACTTC
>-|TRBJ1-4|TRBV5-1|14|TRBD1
CASSKGQVEEKLFF
TGCGCCAGCAGCAAAGGACAGGTCGAAGAAAAACTGTTTTTT
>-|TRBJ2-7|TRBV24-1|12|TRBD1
CAPRDRGHEQYF
TGTGCCCCCCGGGACAGGGGCCACGAGCAGTACTTC
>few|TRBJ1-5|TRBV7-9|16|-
CASSLEFLGGEQPQHF
TGTGCCAGCAGCTTAGAGTTTTTAGGAGGTGAGCAGCCCCAGCATTTT
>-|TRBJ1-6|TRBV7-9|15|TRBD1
CASSSGQADNSPLHF
TGTGCCAGCAGTTCCGGACAGGCCGATAATTCACCCCTCCACTTT
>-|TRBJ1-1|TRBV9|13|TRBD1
CASSTTGGTEAFF
TGTGCCAGCAGCACCACAGGGGGAACTGAAGCTTTCTTT
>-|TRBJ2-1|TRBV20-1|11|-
CSRRGKDEQFF
TGCAGTCGAAGGGGGAAGGATGAGCAGTTCTTC
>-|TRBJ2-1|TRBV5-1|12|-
CASSFVRDEQFF
TGCGCCAGCAGCTTTGTCCGCGATGAGCAGTTCTTC
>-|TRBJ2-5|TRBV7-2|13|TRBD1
CASSSGQGVTQYF
TGTGCCAGCAGCTCGGGACAGGGGGTGACCCAGTACTTC
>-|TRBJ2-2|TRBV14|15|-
CASSPLLGRAGELFF
TGTGCCAGCAGCCCCCTGCTGGGGCGAGCCGGGGAGCTGTTTTTT
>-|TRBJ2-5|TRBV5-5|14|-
CASSRADSQETQYF
TGTGCCAGCAGCAGAGCGGACAGCCAAGAGACCCAGTACTTC
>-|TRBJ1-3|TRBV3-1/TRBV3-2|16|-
CASSQAPGSSGNTIYF
TGTGCCAGCAGCCAAGCCCCCGGGTCCTCTGGAAACACCATATATTTT
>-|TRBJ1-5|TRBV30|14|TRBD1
CAWTRGQGLSTQHF
TGTGCCTGGACCAGGGGACAGGGCCTTTCGACCCAGCATTTT
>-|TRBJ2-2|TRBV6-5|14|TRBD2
CASTTGGPTGELFF
TGTGCCAGCACTACGGGGGGACCCACCGGGGAGCTGTTTTTT
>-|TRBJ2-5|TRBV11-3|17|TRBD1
CASSSGTGAWPTETQYF
TGTGCCAGCAGCTCGGGGACAGGGGCCTGGCCCACGGAGACCCAGTACTTC
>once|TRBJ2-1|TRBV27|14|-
CASSPRALYNEQFF
TGTGCCAGCAGTCCCAGGGCCCTCTACAATGAGCAGTTCTTC
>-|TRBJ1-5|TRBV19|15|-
CASSIQRGGDQPQHF
TGTGCCAGTAGTATTCAGAGGGGGGGAGATCAGCCCCAGCATTTT
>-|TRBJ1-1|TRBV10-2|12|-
CASGAERRGAFF
TGCGCCAGCGGCGCGGAACGTCGGGGGGCTTTCTTT
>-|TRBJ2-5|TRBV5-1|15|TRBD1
CASSLGQGNTETQYF
TGCGCCAGCAGCTTGGGACAGGGGAATACAGAGACCCAGTACTTC
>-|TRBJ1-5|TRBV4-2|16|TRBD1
CASSQTWTGGGQPQHF
TGTGCCAGCAGCCAAACCTGGACAGGGGGCGGGCAGCCCCAGCATTTT
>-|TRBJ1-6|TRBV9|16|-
CASSSHGISYNSPLHF
TGTGCCAGCAGCTCCCACGGGATCTCCTATAATTCACCCCTCCACTTT
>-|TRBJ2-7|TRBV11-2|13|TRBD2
CASRGGGLYEQYF
TGTGCCAGCAGGGGCGGGGGGCTCTACGAGCAGTACTTC
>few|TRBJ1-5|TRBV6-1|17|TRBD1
CASSEAWGGTGDQPQHF
TGTGCCAGCAGTGAAGCGTGGGGAGGGACAGGGGATCAGCCCCAGCATTTT
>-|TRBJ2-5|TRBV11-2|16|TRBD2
CASSPRGSGGQETQYF
TGTGCCAGCAGCCCCCGAGGTAGCGGGGGCCAAGAGACCCAGTACTTC
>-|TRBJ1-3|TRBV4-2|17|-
CASSQGAQESSGNTIYF
TGTGCCAGCAGCCAGGGCGCTCAGGAAAGCTCTGGAAACACCATATATTTT
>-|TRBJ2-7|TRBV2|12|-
CASSAGWNEQYF
TGTGCCAGCAGTGCGGGGTGGAACGAGCAGTACTTC
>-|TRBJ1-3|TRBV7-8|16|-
CASSLVSGVSGNTIYF
TGTGCCAGCAGCTTGGTTAGTGGAGTCTCTGGAAACACCATATATTTT
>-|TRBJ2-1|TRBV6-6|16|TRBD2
CASSPPRGAGGDEQFF
TGTGCCAGCAGTCCCCCCCGAGGGGCGGGGGGGGATGAGCAGTTCTTC
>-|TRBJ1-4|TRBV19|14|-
CASSTPPQGEKLFF
TGTGCCAGTAGTACCCCCCCCCAGGGGGAAAAACTGTTTTTT
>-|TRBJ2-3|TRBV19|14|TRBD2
CASSMVSGGNTQYF
TGTGCCAGTAGTATGGTTAGCGGGGGTAATACGCAGTATTTT
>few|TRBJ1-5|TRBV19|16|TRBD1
CASTQKQGAWNQPQHF
TGTGCCAGTACCCAAAAGCAGGGGGCTTGGAATCAGCCCCAGCATTTT
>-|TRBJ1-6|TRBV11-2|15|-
CASSEQVAYNSPLHF
TGTGCCAGCAGCGAACAGGTTGCCTATAATTCACCCCTCCACTTT
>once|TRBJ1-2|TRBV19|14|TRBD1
CASSLDRGPYGYTF
TGTGCCAGTAGTCTCGACAGGGGGCCGTATGGCTACACCTTC
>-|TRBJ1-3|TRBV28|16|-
CASSPPGQFSGNTIYF
TGTGCCAGCAGTCCGCCAGGGCAGTTCAGTGGAAACACCATATATTTT
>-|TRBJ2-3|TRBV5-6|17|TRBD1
CASSLRPGTGRADTQYF
TGTGCCAGCAGCTTGCGGCCCGGGACAGGGCGAGCAGATACGCAGTATTTT
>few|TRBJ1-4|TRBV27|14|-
CASSLGGGNEKLFF
TGTGCCAGCAGTTTGGGGGGGGGTAATGAAAAACTGTTTTTT
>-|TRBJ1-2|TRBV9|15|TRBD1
CASSVAQTGEVGYTF
TGTGCCAGCAGCGTAGCTCAAACAGGGGAGGTCGGCTACACCTTC
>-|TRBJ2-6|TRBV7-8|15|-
CASSLGGTGANVLTF
TGTGCCAGCAGCTTAGGCGGAACTGGGGCCAACGTCCTGACTTTC
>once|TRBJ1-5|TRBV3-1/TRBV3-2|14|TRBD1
CASSPGQGNQPQHF
TGTGCCAGCAGCCCCGGACAGGGCAATCAGCCCCAGCATTTT
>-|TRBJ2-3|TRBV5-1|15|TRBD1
CASSLDPGTADTQYF
TGCGCCAGCAGCTTGGACCCCGGGACAGCAGATACGCAGTATTTT
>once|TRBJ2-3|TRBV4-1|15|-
CASSHPDRSTDTQYF
TGCGCCAGCAGCCATCCGGACAGAAGCACAGATACGCAGTATTTT
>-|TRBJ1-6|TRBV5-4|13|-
CASSLQGSSPLHF
TGTGCCAGCAGCCTACAGGGTTCCTCACCCCTCCACTTT
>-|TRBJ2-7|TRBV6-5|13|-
CASSSGQSYEQYF
TGTGCCAGTTCGTCCGGACAGTCCTACGAGCAGTACTTC
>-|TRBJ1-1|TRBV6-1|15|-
CASSDRVLGGTEAFF
TGTGCCAGCAGTGACCGTGTCCTAGGGGGCACTGAAGCTTTCTTT
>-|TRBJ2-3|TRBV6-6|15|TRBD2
CATQTSGGWTDTQYF
TGTGCCACCCAAACTAGCGGGGGATGGACAGATACGCAGTATTTT
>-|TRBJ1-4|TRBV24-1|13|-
CATSKRSNEKLFF
TGTGCCACCAGTAAACGGAGTAATGAAAAACTGTTTTTT
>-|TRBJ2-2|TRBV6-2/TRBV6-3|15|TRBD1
CASSHRGPLTGELFF
TGTGCCAGCAGCCACAGGGGCCCCCTCACCGGGGAGCTGTTTTTT
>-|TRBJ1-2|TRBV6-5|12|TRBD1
CASSDRGYGYTF
TGTGCCAGCAGCGACAGGGGGTATGGCTACACCTTC
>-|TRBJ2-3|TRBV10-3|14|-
CAISEGQGTDTQYF
TGTGCCATCAGTGAGGGCCAGGGCACAGATACGCAGTATTTT
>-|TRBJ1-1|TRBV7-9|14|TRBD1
CASSSFDREREAFF
TGTGCCAGCAGCTCCTTCGACAGGGAGAGAGAAGCTTTCTTT
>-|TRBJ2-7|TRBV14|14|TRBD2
CASSPWGGSYEQYF
TGTGCCAGCAGCCCCTGGGGGGGATCCTACGAGCAGTACTTC
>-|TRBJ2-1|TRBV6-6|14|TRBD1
CATRTGSSYNEQFF
TGTGCCACACGGACAGGGAGCTCCTACAATGAGCAGTTCTTC
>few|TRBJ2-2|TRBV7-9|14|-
CASSPEGVFGELFF
TGTGCCAGCAGCCCTGAAGGGGTATTTGGGGAGCTGTTTTTT
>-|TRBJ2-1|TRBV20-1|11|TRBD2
CSAPLAGDQFF
TGCAGTGCCCCCCTAGCGGGGGATCAGTTCTTC
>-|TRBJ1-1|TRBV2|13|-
CASIRDSNTEAFF
TGTGCCAGCATCAGGGATTCGAACACTGAAGCTTTCTTT